This TCR beta chain comes out of a study of CD8 T cells in ankylosing spondylitis (dated by TCRdb to 2016 to 2017). Broadly, across the study: To find TCR variants linked to disease, the study profiled T cell receptor beta repertoires in ankylosing spondylitis patients and healthy donors. Peripheral blood was sampled, and synovial fluid was additionally collected from ankylosing spondylitis patients. The full study cohort comprised some 27 ankylosing spondylitis patients and 85 to 120 healthy donors.

The sample was run on an Illumina HiSeq 2500. TCR beta libraries were prepared by quantitative 5'-RACE with molecular barcodes. On the authors' methods: A new computational method based on a probabilistic model of VDJ rearrangement was used to identify disease-linked TCR variants. TCRdb handled the public reads itself, with Q25 trimming in fastp and clone calling in MiXCR, and kept productive beta chains. Rows are combined by CDR3 protein, so each entry shows the most common genes and DNA. None of the V and J calls come from the authors' own analysis; TCRdb made them. This sample lists about 800,000 distinct CDR3 sequences; over 9.5% were detected once. In total, the top ten clones hold around 0.51% of the sample. Only a few counts were recorded for this clonotype. It lacks a known antigen. No per-base quality is available; no much larger clone lies one base away. Unmatched junction bases come to 2, with V trimmed by 1 base and J by 5 bases. The germline V gene yields LGHNA for CDR1 and YSLEER for CDR2. The CDR3, cysteine through phenylalanine, is 14 amino acids long. Just the 42-base CDR3 DNA is kept, in frame starting at base 1.

What the study reported, not specific to this receptor: In peripheral blood, the disease-linked clones were found at relatively low frequencies and had a CD8+ phenotype. A TCR beta motif made up of about eight highly homologous amino acid variants appeared to be characteristic of blood from ankylosing spondylitis patients. The disease-linked clones were reported to be significantly enriched in matched synovial fluid samples from ankylosing spondylitis patients. Some TCR beta motif variants had previously been reported in synovial fluid and blood of reactive arthritis patients, which suggested common disease-initiation mechanisms.

The sequenced sample was blood, either unsorted or a sorted T cell fraction (not recorded which). This TCR came from a male donor with ankylosing spondylitis. This receptor chain uses TRBV4-3 and TRBJ2-5, with TRBD2 matching 9 junction bases. The nucleotides read TGCGCCAGCAGCCAAGTAGCGGGGGTTGAGACCCAGTACTTC. The encoded protein is CASSQVAGVETQYF.